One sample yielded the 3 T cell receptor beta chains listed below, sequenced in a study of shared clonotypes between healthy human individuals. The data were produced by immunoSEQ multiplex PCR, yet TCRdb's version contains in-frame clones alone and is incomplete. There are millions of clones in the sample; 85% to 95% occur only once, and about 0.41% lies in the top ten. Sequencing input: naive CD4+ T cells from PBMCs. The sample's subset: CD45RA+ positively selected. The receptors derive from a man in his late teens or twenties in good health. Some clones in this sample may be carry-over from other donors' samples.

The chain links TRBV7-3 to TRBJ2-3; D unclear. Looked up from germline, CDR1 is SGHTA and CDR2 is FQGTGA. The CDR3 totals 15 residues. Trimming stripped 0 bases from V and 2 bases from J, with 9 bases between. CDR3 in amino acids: CASSLTTAITDTQYF. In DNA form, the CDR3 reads TGTGCCAGCAGCTTAACAACAGCGATCACAGATACGCAGTATTTT. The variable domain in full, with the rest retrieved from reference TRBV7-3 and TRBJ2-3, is GAGVSQTPSNKVTEKGKYVELRCDPISGHTALYWYRQSLGQGPEFLIYFQGTGAADDSGLPNDRFFAVRPEGSVSTLKIQRTERGDSAVYLCASSLTTAITDTQYFGPGTRLTVL.

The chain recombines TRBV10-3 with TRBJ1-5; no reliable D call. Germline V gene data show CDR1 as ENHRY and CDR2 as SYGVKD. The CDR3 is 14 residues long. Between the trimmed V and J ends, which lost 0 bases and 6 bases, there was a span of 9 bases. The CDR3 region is CAISESKGSQPQHF. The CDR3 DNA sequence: TGTGCCATCAGTGAGTCGAAGGGTTCTCAGCCCCAGCATTTT.

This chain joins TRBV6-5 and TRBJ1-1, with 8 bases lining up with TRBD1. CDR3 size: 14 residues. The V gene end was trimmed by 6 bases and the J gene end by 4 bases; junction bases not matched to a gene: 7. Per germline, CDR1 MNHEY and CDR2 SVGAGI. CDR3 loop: CASSRRQGRTEAFF. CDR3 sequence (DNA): TGTGCCAGCAGCCGACGACAGGGGCGCACTGAAGCTTTCTTT.